Included here is one TCR beta chain sequence, with context. Its antigen is unidentified. These data are taken from a study of OX40 agonist ivuxolimab in advanced cancers. Overall study results and limits: The average count of expanded clones was higher among CD8+ T cells than among CD4+.

TCRdb keeps only in-frame clones here, not all; method: immunoSEQ multiplex PCR. The data show 45,000 or so clones, roughly 88% seen once. With 5 bases removed from V and 9 bases from J, the gap between germline ends came to 22 bases. This CDR3 spans 15 amino acids. Per the germline V gene, CDR1 is SGHVS and CDR2 is FQNEAQ. This TCR came from an adult with an advanced solid tumor such as melanoma, head and neck, liver or kidney cancer. The starting material was CD4+ or CD8+ T cells sorted from blood, obtained in a trial of the OX40 agonist ivuxolimab. J is TRBJ2-5 and V is TRBV7-8; D possibly corresponds to TRBD1 (6 bases). The CDR3 DNA sequence: TGTGCCAGCAGCGGAAATAAGCAGGGACATATGCCCCAGTACTTC. Amino acids: CASSGNKQGHMPQYF. The whole variable domain, filled in from reference TRBV7-8 and TRBJ2-5, reads GAGVSQSPRYKVAKRGQDVALRCDPISGHVSLFWYQQALGQGPEFLTYFQNEAQLDKSGLPSDRFFAERPEGSVSTLKIQRTQQEDSAVYLCASSGNKQGHMPQYFGPGTRLLVL.